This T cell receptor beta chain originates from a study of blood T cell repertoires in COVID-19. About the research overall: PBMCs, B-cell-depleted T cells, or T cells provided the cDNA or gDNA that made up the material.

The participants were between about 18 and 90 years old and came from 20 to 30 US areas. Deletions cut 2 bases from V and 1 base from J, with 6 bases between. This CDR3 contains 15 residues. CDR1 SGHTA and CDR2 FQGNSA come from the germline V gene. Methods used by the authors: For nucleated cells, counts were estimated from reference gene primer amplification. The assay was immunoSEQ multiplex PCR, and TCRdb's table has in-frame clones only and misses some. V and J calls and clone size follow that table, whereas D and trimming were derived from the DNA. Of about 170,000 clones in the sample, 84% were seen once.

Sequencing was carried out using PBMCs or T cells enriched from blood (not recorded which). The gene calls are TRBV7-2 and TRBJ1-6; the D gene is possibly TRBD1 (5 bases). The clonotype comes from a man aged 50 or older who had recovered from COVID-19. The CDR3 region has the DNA TGTGCCAGCAGCTTACGGGGGTCCTATAATTCACCCCTCCACTTT. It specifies CASSLRGSYNSPLHF.